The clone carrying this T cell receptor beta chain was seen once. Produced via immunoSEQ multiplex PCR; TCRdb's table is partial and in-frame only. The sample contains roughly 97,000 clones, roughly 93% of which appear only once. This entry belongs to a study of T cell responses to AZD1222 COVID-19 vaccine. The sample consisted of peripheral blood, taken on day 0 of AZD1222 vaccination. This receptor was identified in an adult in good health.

Here the CDR3 reads CASSHGEFGTPENEQFF. CDR3 coding DNA: TGTGCCAGCAGTCATGGTGAGTTCGGGACACCAGAAAATGAGCAGTTCTTC. The chain has TRBV6-2 or TRBV6-3 and TRBJ2-1, with a weak D call TRBD1 (6 bases). Trimming left V 5 bases short and J 7 bases short, with 24 bases between. CDR1 is MNHEY and CDR2 is SVGEGT in the germline V gene. This CDR3 is built from 17 residues.